These 24 T cell receptor beta chains came from one sample sequenced in a study of Ad26.COV2.S vaccination and SARS-CoV-2 variants. Sample treatment: 19 received Ad26.COV2.S at low or high dose, single or two shots; about five received placebo; per-sample allocation not given. Sample collection was performed on day 63 after the first vaccine or placebo injection. This table comes from immunoSEQ multiplex PCR, and its TCRdb copy is limited to in-frame clones, with some not included. The data contain about 440,000 clones, roughly 91% of them singletons. The sample in question was peripheral blood, obtained in a trial of Ad26.COV2.S vaccine versus placebo. All receptors come from a person aged 18 to 59 who received the Ad26.COV2.S COVID-19 vaccine or a placebo.

The chain recombines TRBV27 with TRBJ2-7; no firm D call. The V and J ends lost 8 bases and 13 bases respectively, with 18 bases between them. The length of the CDR3 is 11 residues. The germline CDR1 and CDR2 sequences are MNHEY and SMNVEV (reference sequence). The CDR3 loop is CASPGRHGDYF. The CDR3 DNA follows: TGTGCCAGCCCCGGACGGCATGGTGATTACTTC.

The gene calls are TRBV5-1 and TRBJ2-1, with D perhaps TRBD1 or TRBD2 (5 bases each). The CDR3 runs to 17 residues. Germline CDR1 and CDR2: SGHRS and YFSETQ. The germline V and J ends were trimmed by 0 bases and 4 bases, with 17 bases remaining between them. Here the CDR3 DNA reads TGCGCCAGCAGCTTGGTCCCCGGGGCACAGACATACAATGAGCAGTTCTTC. Translation gives CASSLVPGAQTYNEQFF.

This chain uses TRBV27 with TRBJ2-7; 7 positions agree with TRBD1. This CDR3 contains 14 residues. V shed 3 bases, J shed 4 bases, and the junction held 6 bases outside the gene matches. CDR1 is MNHEY and CDR2 is SMNVEV in the germline V gene (reference sequence). The CDR3 protein is CASSFTGDLYEQYF. DNA of the CDR3: TGTGCCAGCAGTTTCACAGGGGACCTGTACGAGCAGTACTTC.

The gene calls are TRBV4-3 and TRBJ2-4; D is possibly TRBD1 (6 bases). Germline lookup yields CDR1 LGHNA and CDR2 YSLEER. The CDR3 extends over 17 amino acids. V dropped 1 base and J dropped 1 base, with 14 bases sitting between them. CDR3 nucleotide sequence: TGCGCCAGCAGCCAAGCCTCCCAGGGGTGGGCCAAAAACATTCAGTACTTC. It yields the protein CASSQASQGWAKNIQYF.

V and J are TRBV14 and TRBJ2-5; the D is unclear. Trimming left V 2 bases short and J 3 bases short, with 7 bases between. The CDR3 runs to 13 residues. Germline CDR1 and CDR2: SGHDN and FVKESK. In nucleotides, the CDR3 is TGTGCCAGCAGCCAACTCGTGGAAGAGACCCAGTACTTC. Protein sequence: CASSQLVEETQYF.

The chain employs TRBV7-2 and TRBJ2-1; no definite D call. The CDR3 contains 15 residues. Germline CDR1 and CDR2: SGHTA and FQGNSA. Trimming pared 2 bases from V and 9 bases from J, leaving 17 bases between. The CDR3 sequence: CASSLLGSPYGEQFF. The DNA for the CDR3 is TGTGCCAGCAGCTTACTGGGGTCCCCGTATGGTGAGCAGTTCTTC.

The chain is built from TRBV30 and TRBJ2-1, with D hard to call. Per germline, CDR1 GTSNPN and CDR2 SVGIG (reference sequence). The CDR3 is 15 residues long. Trimming left V 0 bases short and J 1 base short, with 10 bases between. The CDR3, as DNA: TGTGCCTGGAGTGTCAGGTGGGATTCCTACAATGAGCAGTTCTTC. This codes for CAWSVRWDSYNEQFF.

The rearrangement uses TRBV7-8 and TRBJ2-6, with 7 bases identical to TRBD1. CDR3 length equals 18 residues. Germline loops: CDR1 SGHVS, CDR2 FQNEAQ. Trimming at V came to 0 bases and at J to 2 bases, leaving 7 bases not matched to a gene. The CDR3 is CASSLARGGRAGANVLTF. The CDR3 DNA sequence: TGTGCCAGCAGCTTAGCGCGAGGGGGCAGGGCTGGGGCCAACGTCCTGACTTTC.

The rearrangement uses TRBV24-1 and TRBJ2-1; 9 positions agree with TRBD1. Germline CDR1 is KGHDR and CDR2 is SFDVKD. With V trimmed by 7 bases and J by 6 bases, 6 bases remained unmatched. The CDR3 loop spans 14 amino acids. The CDR3 nucleotides read TGTGCCACCAGGGGGACAGGGCTCTTCAATGAGCAGTTCTTC. Amino acids: CATRGTGLFNEQFF.

The V and J genes are TRBV7-3 and TRBJ2-1; 10 positions agree with TRBD2. Germline V gives CDR1 SGHTA, CDR2 FQGTGA. The CDR3 runs 15 residues. J lost 5 bases, V lost 5 bases, and 6 bases had no gene match. The CDR3 here is CASSPRTSGHNEQFF. The CDR3 DNA follows: TGTGCCAGCAGCCCCCGGACTAGCGGACACAATGAGCAGTTCTTC.

This sequence joins TRBV27 and TRBJ2-7, with TRBD2 identical over 7 bases. This CDR3 comprises 11 residues. Germline V gene sequence: CDR1 MNHEY, CDR2 SMNVEV (reference sequence). The ends lost 5 bases at V and 6 bases at J; junction bases unmatched: 1. As DNA, the CDR3 is TGTGCCAGCAGTGGGGGGGTCGAGCAGTACTTC. It yields the protein CASSGGVEQYF.

The rearrangement joins TRBV6-5 to TRBJ2-5, with 12 bases aligning to TRBD2. The V gene's germline CDR1 is MNHEY and CDR2 SVGAGI. This CDR3 comprises 16 residues. Trimming cost V 2 bases and J 9 bases; bases outside gene matches: 10. The CDR3 nucleotides read TGTGCCAGCAGTTACGCCAGACTAGCGGGAGATTCTCCCCAGTACTTC. Its protein is CASSYARLAGDSPQYF.

The gene calls are TRBV5-1 and TRBJ2-4; D tentatively reads TRBD1 or TRBD2 (5 bases each). Germline assignment: CDR1 SGHRS and CDR2 YFSETQ. The CDR3 covers 14 residues. V lost 0 bases and J 8 bases, leaving 12 bases between the germline ends. The DNA for the CDR3 is TGCGCCAGCAGCTTGGCGTCAGGGAGAGACATTCAGTACTTC. It codes for CASSLASGRDIQYF.

This clone was detected only once. The chain recombines TRBV11-1 with TRBJ2-1, with no clear D. Trimming cost V 0 bases and J 5 bases, with 8 bases left between them. CDR3 length: 14 residues. Germline V gene lookup returns CDR1 SGHAT and CDR2 FQDESV (reference sequence). CDR3 region: CASSLAWAHNEQFF. For the CDR3, the DNA is TGTGCCAGCAGCTTAGCCTGGGCCCACAATGAGCAGTTCTTC. Supplemented by reference TRBV11-1 and TRBJ2-1, the full variable domain reads EAEVAQSPRYKITEKSQAVAFWCDPISGHATLYWYRQILGQGPELLVQFQDESVVDDSQLPKDRFSAERLKGVDSTLKIQPAELGDSAMYLCASSLAWAHNEQFFGPGTRLTVL.

There are a few counts of this clone. This chain joins TRBV12-3 or TRBV12-4 and TRBJ1-3; the D is unclear. V shed 7 bases and J shed 4 bases, with 5 bases lying between them. The CDR3 length is 11 residues. CDR3 sequence reads: CASTVGNTIYF. The CDR3 coding sequence is TGTGCCAGCACGGTAGGAAACACCATATATTTT.

This chain joins TRBV21-1 and TRBJ2-7; the DNA was not compared with TRBD2, the D call given in the table. TRBV21-1 counts as a pseudogene. The CDR3 has 17 amino acids. The CDR3 is CASSKPGGLLAVYEQYF. In nucleotides, the CDR3 is TGTGCCAGCAGCAAACCTGGCGGGCTGCTTGCGGTCTACGAGCAGTACTTC.

J is TRBJ2-7 and V is TRBV10-3, with a tentative D call TRBD2 (6 bases). Trimming cost V 1 base and J 4 bases, with 14 bases left between them. CDR3 length equals 15 residues. Germline lookup yields CDR1 ENHRY and CDR2 SYGVKD. CDR3: CAISEWTGATYEQYF. As DNA, the CDR3 is TGTGCCATCAGTGAGTGGACGGGAGCAACATACGAGCAGTACTTC.

This clone was found a few times. Other DNA sequences in this specimen translate into the identical CDR3. The chain is built from TRBV5-1 and TRBJ2-2, with D uncertain. Trimming stripped 0 bases from V and 5 bases from J, with 8 bases between. Germline CDR1 reads SGHRS; CDR2 reads YFSETQ. The CDR3 has 14 residues. The CDR3 loop reads CASSLGRSTGELFF. The CDR3 nucleotides read TGCGCCAGCAGCTTGGGCAGGTCTACCGGGGAGCTGTTTTTT.

This clone appeared once. The CDR3 is CASSLDLQGGNTGELFF. The CDR3 coding sequence is TGTGCCAGCAGCTTAGACCTACAGGGGGGGAACACCGGGGAGCTGTTTTTT. The chain carries TRBV11-2 and TRBJ2-2; 8 bases line up with TRBD1. With 0 bases clipped from V and 1 base from J, the junction kept 4 bases outside the gene matches. Germline lookup yields CDR1 SGHAT and CDR2 FQNNGV. The CDR3 loop spans 17 amino acids.

The DNA of the CDR3 is TGTGCCAGCAGTTTGACCCGCAATGAGCAGTTCTTC. This codes for CASSLTRNEQFF. The chain joins TRBV28 to TRBJ2-1; the D is unclear. Trimming left V 3 bases short and J 6 bases short, with 6 bases between. This CDR3 region has 12 residues. The germline V gene encodes CDR1 MDHEN and CDR2 SYDVKM.

This rearrangement joins TRBV7-2 to TRBJ1-5, with D hard to call. The ends were cut back, 1 base at V and 3 bases at J, with 4 bases in the middle. This CDR3 contains 13 residues. The germline V gene encodes CDR1 SGHTA and CDR2 FQGNSA. DNA for the CDR3: TGTGCCAGCAGCTTAGGTGCCAATCAGCCCCAGCATTTT. Amino acids: CASSLGANQPQHF.

This clone was detected once. V is TRBV3-1 (or the pseudogene TRBV3-2) and J is TRBJ2-7; D uncertain. The V end lost 4 bases, the J end lost 0 bases, and 10 bases lay between the germline ends. The CDR3 loop spans 14 amino acids. CDR1 and CDR2 from the germline V gene are LGHDT and YNNKEL (reference sequence). CDR3 sequence: CASSLPGYSYEQYF. DNA of the CDR3: TGTGCCAGCAGCCTCCCAGGTTACTCCTACGAGCAGTACTTC.

A single count supports this clone. The rearrangement uses TRBV2 and TRBJ2-1; 11 bases match TRBD2. V gave up 4 bases and J gave up 4 bases; unmatched junction bases: 6. Germline V CDR1 and CDR2: SNHLY, FYNNEI. The CDR3 length is 16 residues. The CDR3 region is CASSGPGLAEYNEQFF. The CDR3 nucleotides read TGTGCCAGCAGTGGTCCGGGACTAGCGGAATACAATGAGCAGTTCTTC.

Only a few counts were recorded for this clone. The CDR3 protein is CASRGYSGGDSPLHF. The CDR3, as DNA: TGTGCCAGCAGGGGCTACAGTGGGGGAGATTCACCCCTCCACTTT. This chain uses TRBV7-2 with TRBJ1-6; D perhaps matches TRBD1 (5 bases). V lost 6 bases and J lost 8, with 17 bases in between. CDR1 is SGHTA, CDR2 FQGNSA, per germline. The CDR3 contains 15 residues. Variable domain in full (rest from reference TRBV7-2 and TRBJ1-6): GAGVSQSPSNKVTEKGKDVELRCDPISGHTALYWYRQSLGQGLEFLIYFQGNSAPDKSGLPSDRFSAERTGGSVSTLTIQRTQQEDSAVYLCASRGYSGGDSPLHFGNGTRLTVT.